This TCR beta chain emerged from a study of T-cell memory formation after mild COVID-19. Across the whole study: TCR clusters were largely donor specific.

Overall study results and limits: Shrinking CD4+ clones resided mostly in CM and EM, and CD8+ ones in EMRA. Pre-infection memory carried some responding clones, suggesting that cross-reactive memory joined. Contracting clones, day 15 to 85, had balanced CD4/CD8, and later expanders favored CD4+.

TCRdb analysed the 5' RACE reads with MiXCR anew, one entry per CDR3 protein. Seen here are hundreds of thousands of distinct CDR3 sequences, 20% to 25% observed once, and the top ten hold roughly 8.7%. In this sample, this clonotype turned up a few times. Antigen: not known. With 5 bases removed from V and 10 bases from J, the gap between germline ends came to 18 bases. Per germline, CDR1 SGHAT and CDR2 FQNNGV. CDR3 length: 14 amino acids. Source material: PBMCs or a T cell subset sorted from them (not recorded which). The gene calls are TRBV11-2 and TRBJ2-1; a weak D match, TRBD2 (6 bases). The TCR was taken from an adult woman who had mild COVID-19 (a few samples of this study predate the infection). Cell type and time point are not known. The CDR3 region is CASSRGVDFLEQFF. The CDR3, as DNA: TGTGCCAGCAGCCGCGGGGTGGACTTCCTAGAGCAGTTCTTC.